A selection of T cell receptor beta chains follows, all from one sample in a study of long-term antiretroviral therapy in people with HIV. The table came from immunoSEQ multiplex PCR; TCRdb's copy has only in-frame clones and leaves some out. The sample shows approximately 35,000 clones, 90% to 95% of them seen only once. Sequenced here: unsorted PBMCs, sampled 4.1 years after starting antiretroviral therapy. The receptors stem from a woman in her fifties or sixties with HIV. The CDR3 runs from the conserved cysteine through the conserved F or W. The order of the fields is CDR3 protein, CDR3 DNA, J gene, V gene, D gene, CDR3 length, clone size. A D gene is named only where the DNA matches it firmly. Expanded clones get a size class; other rows say once, few or many, or leave the size out.

CASSLRGLATEAFF | TGTGCCAGCAGCTTGAGGGGGCTGGCCACTGAAGCTTTCTTT | TRBJ1-1 | TRBV13 | TRBD1 | 14 | -
CASSTWTSGGTDTQYF | TGTGCCAGTAGTACTTGGACTAGCGGGGGTACAGATACGCAGTATTTT | TRBJ2-3 | TRBV19 | TRBD2 | 16 | -
CASSIGQNQETQYF | TGTGCCAGTAGTATCGGACAAAACCAAGAGACCCAGTACTTC | TRBJ2-5 | TRBV19 | - | 14 | -
CAWSVSYGYEQYF | TGTGCCTGGAGTGTTTCGTACGGCTACGAGCAGTACTTC | TRBJ2-7 | TRBV30 | - | 13 | -
CASSLEALQETQYF | TGTGCCAGCAGCTTGGAGGCGCTCCAAGAGACCCAGTACTTC | TRBJ2-5 | TRBV5-6 | - | 14 | -
CASSLAVTERGHINEQFF | TGTGCCAGCAGCTTAGCGGTCACGGAGCGGGGGCATATCAATGAGCAGTTCTTC | TRBJ2-1 | TRBV7-9 | TRBD2 | 18 | few
CAWKYIGERKVEYGYTF | TGTGCCTGGAAATATATCGGGGAGAGGAAAGTGGAGTATGGCTACACCTTC | TRBJ1-2 | TRBV30 | - | 17 | -
CASSDRTGQGQYF | TGTGCCAGCAGTGATCGGACAGGGCAGGGGCAGTACTTC | TRBJ2-7 | TRBV2 | TRBD1 | 13 | -
CSVEEGSGNQPQHF | TGCAGCGTTGAGGAAGGTTCGGGCAATCAGCCCCAGCATTTT | TRBJ1-5 | TRBV29-1 | - | 14 | -
CASSLEQVLAYTF | TGTGCCAGCAGCTTAGAACAGGTTTTGGCCTACACCTTC | TRBJ1-2 | TRBV7-2 | - | 13 | -
CSARVADTQYF | TGCAGTGCTAGGGTGGCAGATACGCAGTATTTT | TRBJ2-3 | TRBV20-1 | - | 11 | -
CASSFTTNRNTEAFF | TGTGCCAGCAGCTTCACGACAAACAGGAACACTGAAGCTTTCTTT | TRBJ1-1 | TRBV7-9 | - | 15 | -
CASSPGSWDTQYF | TGTGCCAGCTCACCAGGGTCATGGGATACGCAGTATTTT | TRBJ2-3 | TRBV18 | - | 13 | -
CASSRTGADTQYF | TGTGCCAGCAGCAGAACAGGGGCCGATACGCAGTATTTT | TRBJ2-3 | TRBV6-5 | TRBD1 | 13 | -
CASSLVSPTYEQYF | TGTGCCAGCAGCTTAGTTAGCCCCACCTACGAGCAGTACTTC | TRBJ2-7 | TRBV11-2 | - | 14 | -
CASSLVRTNTDTQYF | TGTGCCAGCAGCTTAGTTCGGACTAACACAGATACGCAGTATTTT | TRBJ2-3 | TRBV11-2 | - | 15 | once
CASSQDRGGGLYNEQFF | TGTGCCAGCAGCCAAGATCGGGGCGGGGGGCTCTACAATGAGCAGTTCTTC | TRBJ2-1 | TRBV4-2 | TRBD2 | 17 | once
CAISEPHTGLLSYEQYF | TGTGCCATCAGTGAGCCCCACACGGGGCTCCTATCCTACGAGCAGTACTTC | TRBJ2-7 | TRBV10-3 | - | 17 | once
CASTWGGARSNQPQHF | TGTGCCAGCACCTGGGGGGGCGCGCGGAGCAATCAGCCCCAGCATTTT | TRBJ1-5 | TRBV5-6 | - | 16 | few
CASAGGAGDTQYF | TGTGCCAGCGCCGGGGGGGCCGGAGATACGCAGTATTTT | TRBJ2-3 | TRBV7-3 | TRBD2 | 13 | -
CASSLVPGFSGELFF | TGTGCCAGCAGCTTAGTCCCCGGTTTCTCCGGGGAGCTGTTTTTT | TRBJ2-2 | TRBV7-2 | - | 15 | -
CASSLAANTEAFF | TGTGCCAGCAGCTTAGCAGCGAACACTGAAGCTTTCTTT | TRBJ1-1 | TRBV11-3 | - | 13 | -
CAWDRANQPQHF | TGTGCCTGGGACAGGGCCAATCAGCCCCAGCATTTT | TRBJ1-5 | TRBV30 | TRBD1 | 12 | -
CASSDTPGQTYNEQFF | TGTGCCAGCAGTGATACACCGGGACAGACCTACAATGAGCAGTTCTTC | TRBJ2-1 | TRBV2 | TRBD1 | 16 | -
CASSQTRGAAEAFF | TGTGCCAGCAGCCAGACCCGGGGGGCGGCTGAAGCTTTCTTT | TRBJ1-1 | TRBV14 | - | 14 | -
CASSNLGGGYTF | TGTGCCAGCAGCAACTTAGGGGGCGGCTACACCTTC | TRBJ1-2 | TRBV6-5 | TRBD1 | 12 | -
CAFSDSVQPQHF | TGTGCCTTTTCCGACTCGGTACAGCCCCAGCATTTT | TRBJ1-5 | TRBV30 | - | 12 | -
CASSRGQEANSPLHF | TGTGCCAGCAGCAGAGGACAGGAAGCAAATTCACCCCTCCACTTT | TRBJ1-6 | TRBV7-9 | TRBD1 | 15 | -
CASSLVGNPGSSYTF | TGTGCCAGCAGCTTAGTAGGGAACCCTGGGTCGAGCTACACCTTC | TRBJ1-2 | TRBV11-2 | - | 15 | -
CASSIDLGSNQPQHF | TGTGCCAGTAGTATAGATCTGGGTAGCAATCAGCCCCAGCATTTT | TRBJ1-5 | TRBV19 | - | 15 | -
CATRDRWPF | TGTGCCACTCGGGACAGGTGGCCCTTC | TRBJ1-2 | TRBV2 | TRBD1 | 9 | -
CASSEAGADKDTQYF | TGTGCCAGCAGTGAAGCGGGGGCGGATAAAGATACGCAGTATTTT | TRBJ2-3 | TRBV2 | - | 15 | -
CASSLAGYTGELFF | TGTGCCAGCAGCTTGGCGGGCTACACCGGGGAGCTGTTTTTT | TRBJ2-2 | TRBV5-6 | - | 14 | few
CASSLALGGRVHEQYF | TGCGCCAGCAGCTTGGCCTTGGGGGGGCGGGTCCACGAGCAGTACTTC | TRBJ2-7 | TRBV5-1 | - | 16 | -
CASSPDSNYGYTF | TGTGCCAGCTCACCCGACTCAAACTATGGCTACACCTTC | TRBJ1-2 | TRBV18 | - | 13 | -
CASSFGGADYNEQFF | TGTGCCAGCAGCTTCGGGGGGGCTGACTACAATGAGCAGTTCTTC | TRBJ2-1 | TRBV2 | TRBD2 | 15 | -